The entry below describes one T cell receptor (gamma chain). Its cognate antigen is unknown. These data come from a study of human gamma delta and Vdelta1 T cells. TCRdb re-processed the PCR reads via CATT. The table includes about 8,700 gamma-chain clones, around 42% detected once. The germline V gene has CDR1 VINAFY and CDR2 YDVSNSKD. The J segment lost 4 bases and the V segment lost 5 bases, leaving 8 bases of the junction unmatched. CDR3 length: 13 amino acids. The sequence was obtained from a human donor in good health. Source material: Vdelta1 gamma-delta T cells from blood grown in culture (DOT cells). V usage is TRGV5 and J usage is TRGJ1 or TRGJ2. CDR3 bases: TGTGCCACCTGGGGCTTGAGATATTATAAGAAACTCTTT. Translation: CATWGLRYYKKLF.